The 8 T cell receptor beta chains in this list originate from one sample, sequenced in a study of PD-1 blockade in classical Hodgkin lymphoma. The time point: cycle 4 day 1 (C4D1), after more than 5 weeks of nivolumab. Every single patient, without exception, relapsed after autologous stem cell transplantation, and brentuximab vedotin exposure varied. The authors purified CD4+ T cells from thawed PBMCs by magnetic negative selection. Using immunoSEQ multiplex PCR, the repertoire was profiled, and TCRdb retains in-frame clones only, with some absent. Of 25,000 to 35,000 clones in the sample, about 88% were seen once. Sequenced material: CD4+ T cells from blood, taken before the fourth cycle of nivolumab. Every receptor here comes from a human donor with classical Hodgkin lymphoma.

This clone was picked up one time. The chain carries TRBV7-2 and TRBJ1-1; TRBD1 agrees at 11 bases. CDR1 and CDR2 from the germline V gene are SGHTA and FQGNSA. CDR3 length: 14 amino acids. The J segment lost 10 bases and the V segment lost 1 base, leaving 5 bases of the junction unmatched. CDR3 coding DNA: TGTGCCAGCAGCTTAGGAGGGACAGGGGGAGTAGCTTTCTTT. Amino acid sequence: CASSLGGTGGVAFF.

The chain links TRBV29-1 to TRBJ1-1, with D unclear. In germline, CDR1 is SQVTM, CDR2 ANQGSEA. V lost 0 bases to trimming and J lost 10 bases, with 15 bases between them. The CDR3 is 13 residues long. The CDR3 DNA reads as TGCAGCGTTGAAGAGGTTCCGGACTCGAGAGCTTTCTTT. Residues: CSVEEVPDSRAFF.

The chain uses TRBV20-1 and TRBJ2-7; unclear D gene. Germline CDR1 is DFQATT and CDR2 is SNEGSKA (reference sequence). V lost 7 bases to trimming and J lost 5 bases, with 12 bases between them. The CDR3 sequence is 11 residues long. CDR3 region: CSGDSPHEQYF. The CDR3, as DNA: TGCAGTGGGGATTCCCCCCACGAGCAGTACTTC.

J is TRBJ1-3 and V is TRBV5-5, with 7 bases that match TRBD1. The CDR3 totals 17 residues. CDR1 is SGHKS, CDR2 YYEKEE, per germline (reference sequence). After removal of 1 base from V and 2 bases from J, the junction contained 9 bases not matched to a gene. The CDR3 nucleotides read TGTGCCAGCAGCTTGTCAGGTCGGGACAGTACTGGAAACACCATATATTTT. This sequence encodes CASSLSGRDSTGNTIYF.

The genes are TRBV7-2 and TRBJ1-6, with a possible D match to TRBD1 (5 bases). V lost 4 bases and J 4 bases, leaving 14 bases between the germline ends. Germline values: CDR1 SGHTA, CDR2 FQGNSA. The CDR3 contains 16 residues. The CDR3 DNA follows: TGTGCCAGCAGCTCGATCCGGGACCGATATAATTCACCCCTCCACTTT. Translating gives CASSSIRDRYNSPLHF.

This sequence joins TRBV11-2 and TRBJ1-1; possible D gene TRBD1, 6 bases. This CDR3 is 16 amino acids long. The V and J ends lost 1 base and 5 bases respectively, with 17 bases between them. Per germline, CDR1 SGHAT and CDR2 FQNNGV. The CDR3 loop reads CASSLGRGRIGTEAFF. Here the CDR3 DNA reads TGTGCCAGCAGCTTAGGGCGGGGGCGGATAGGTACTGAAGCTTTCTTT.

This clone turned up a few times. The chain is built from TRBV19 and TRBJ2-2; 10 nucleotides align to TRBD1. This CDR3 is 16 amino acids long. Germline lookup yields CDR1 LNHDA and CDR2 SQIVND (reference sequence). V lost 4 bases, J lost 2 bases, and 4 bases stayed unmatched. The CDR3 loop reads CASSTGQGGNTGELFF. For the CDR3, the DNA is TGTGCCAGTAGTACCGGACAGGGGGGAAACACCGGGGAGCTGTTTTTT.

The CDR3 loop is CALSAYGVVYTQYF. CDR3 DNA sequence: TGTGCCCTCTCGGCCTACGGGGTAGTATATACGCAGTATTTT. The chain links TRBV10-3 to TRBJ2-3; weak D call: TRBD2 (5 bases). This CDR3 comprises 14 residues. V was trimmed by 11 bases and J by 7 bases, leaving 22 bases between them. The germline V gene encodes CDR1 ENHRY and CDR2 SYGVKD.